This T cell receptor (beta chain) came from a study of beta chain features in type 1 diabetes. The study reverse transcribed the entire isolated RNA, so it sequenced expressed TCRB transcripts. TCRdb's copy holds only in-frame clones and misses some; the assay was immunoSEQ multiplex PCR. The table lists around 500,000 clones, around 28% of them singletons. The CDR3 loop spans 16 amino acids. J gave up 1 base and V 3 bases, and 5 bases lay outside the gene matches. Germline V lookup: CDR1 SGDLS, CDR2 YYNGEE. This clone has only one observation. Antigen specificity is unknown. Staining for CD45RO/CCR7/CD25/CD127/CD95/CD27 allowed sorting of CD4+ naive, central memory, regulatory and stem cell-like memory cells. General study findings and limits: Shorter TCRB CDR3s, moderately but significantly so, were found in Type 1 diabetes patients in all four CD4+ subsets. Type 1 diabetes patients had VDJ junctions that carried fewer insertions and more deletions.

Material: naive CD4+ T cells from blood. The origin of this receptor is a young man in good health. V gene TRBV9 combines with J gene TRBJ2-2, with 8 bases aligning to TRBD2. CDR3 DNA: TGTGCCAGCAGCGCCGGACTAGCAGTGAACACCGGGGAGCTGTTTTTT. Translation: CASSAGLAVNTGELFF.